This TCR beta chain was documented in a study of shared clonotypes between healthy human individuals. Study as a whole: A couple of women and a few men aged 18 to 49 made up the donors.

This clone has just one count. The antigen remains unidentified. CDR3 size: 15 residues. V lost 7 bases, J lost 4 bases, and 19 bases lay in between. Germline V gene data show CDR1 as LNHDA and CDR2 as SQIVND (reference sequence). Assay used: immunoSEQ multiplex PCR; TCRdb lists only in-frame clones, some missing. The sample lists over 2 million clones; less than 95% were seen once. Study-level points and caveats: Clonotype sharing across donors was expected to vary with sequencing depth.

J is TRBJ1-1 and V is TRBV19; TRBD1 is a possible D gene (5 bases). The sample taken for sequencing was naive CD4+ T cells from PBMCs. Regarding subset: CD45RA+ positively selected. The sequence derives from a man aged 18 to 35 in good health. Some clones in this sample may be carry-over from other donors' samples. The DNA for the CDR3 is TGTGCCAGTACCCTGGGGTCCGGGGACGGCACTGAAGCTTTCTTT. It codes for CASTLGSGDGTEAFF. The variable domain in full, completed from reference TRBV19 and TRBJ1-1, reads DGGITQSPKYLFRKEGQNVTLSCEQNLNHDAMYWYRQDPGQGLRLIYYSQIVNDFQKGDIAEGYSVSREKKESFPLTVTSAQKNPTAFYLCASTLGSGDGTEAFFGQGTRLTVV.